Sequencing of this T cell receptor beta chain was carried out in a study of cytomegalovirus exposure and HLA in healthy donors. Study in general: In terms of ancestry, the Caucasian-associated cluster contained 80% to 90% of the approximately 400 genotyped donors.

Germline V gene data show CDR1 as MNHNS and CDR2 as SASEGT. With V trimmed by 7 bases and J by 0 bases, 3 bases remained unmatched. The CDR3 runs 14 residues. 13 Jbeta primers and 60 Vbeta primers were used for the PCR. Authors' data handling: Per a later analysis, the number of unique TCR beta chains was 75 million to 90 million, of which 9 million to 12 million were shared. The protocol was immunoSEQ multiplex PCR, while the TCRdb copy is restricted to in-frame clones and leaves out a portion. That table supplies the V and J calls and clone size; D and trimming were determined from the DNA. The sample has 200,000 to 300,000 clones; 84% are singletons.

The chain couples TRBV6-1 to TRBJ1-3, with 7 nucleotides matching TRBD1. This TCR derives from a woman in her thirties or forties in good health and CMV-seropositive. Sequences were obtained from PBMCs. CDR3 bases: TGTGCCAGCATGACAGGGTCCTCTGGAAACACCATATATTTT. Its protein is CASMTGSSGNTIYF.